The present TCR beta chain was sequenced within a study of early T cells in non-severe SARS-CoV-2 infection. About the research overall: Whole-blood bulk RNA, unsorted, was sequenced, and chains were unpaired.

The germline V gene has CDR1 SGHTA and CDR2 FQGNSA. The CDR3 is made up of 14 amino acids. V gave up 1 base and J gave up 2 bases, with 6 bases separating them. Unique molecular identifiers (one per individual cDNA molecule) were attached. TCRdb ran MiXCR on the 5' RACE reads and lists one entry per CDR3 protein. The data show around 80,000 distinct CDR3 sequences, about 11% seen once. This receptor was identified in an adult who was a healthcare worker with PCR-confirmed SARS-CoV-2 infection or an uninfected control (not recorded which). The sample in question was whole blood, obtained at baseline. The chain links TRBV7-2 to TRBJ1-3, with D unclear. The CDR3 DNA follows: TGTGCCAGCAGCTTAGGAGAAACTGGAAACACCATATATTTT. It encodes CASSLGETGNTIYF.